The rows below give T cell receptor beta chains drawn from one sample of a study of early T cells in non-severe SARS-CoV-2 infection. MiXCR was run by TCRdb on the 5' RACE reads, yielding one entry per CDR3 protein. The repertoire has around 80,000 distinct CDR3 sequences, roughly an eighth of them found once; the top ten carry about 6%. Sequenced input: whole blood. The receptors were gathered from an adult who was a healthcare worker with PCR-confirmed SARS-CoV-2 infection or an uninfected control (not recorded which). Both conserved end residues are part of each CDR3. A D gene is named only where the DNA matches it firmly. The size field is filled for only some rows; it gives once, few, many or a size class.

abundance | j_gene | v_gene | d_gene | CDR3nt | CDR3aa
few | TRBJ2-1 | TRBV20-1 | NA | TGCAGTGCCTACGGGACCGCCGCCTCCTACAATGAGCAGTTCTTC | CSAYGTAASYNEQFF
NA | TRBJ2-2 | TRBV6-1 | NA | TGTGCCAGCAGCTCCGGGGACACCGGGGAGCTGTTTTTT | CASSSGDTGELFF
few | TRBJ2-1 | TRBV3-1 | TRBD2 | TGTGCCAGCAGCGTTCCCGGGACTAGCGGGAGCAATGAGCAGTTCTTC | CASSVPGTSGSNEQFF
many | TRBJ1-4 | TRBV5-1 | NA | TGCGCCAGCAGCTTTCAGGTCTCCGGTGTGGAACTGTTTTTT | CASSFQVSGVELFF
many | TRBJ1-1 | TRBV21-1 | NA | TGTGCCAGCAGCAAAGCTAGGAACACTGAAGCTTTCTTT | CASSKARNTEAFF
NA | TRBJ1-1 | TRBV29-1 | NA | TGCAGCGTTGAGTCCGTGCGGAACACTGAAGCTTTCTTT | CSVESVRNTEAFF
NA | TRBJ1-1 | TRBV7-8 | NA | TGTGCCAGCAGCCCGAGGGGACGGGGCATGAACACTAAAGCTTTCTTT | CASSPRGRGMNTKAFF
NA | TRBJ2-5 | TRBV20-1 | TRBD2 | TGCAGTGCTAGTCCGAGCGGGAGGGCGAAAGAGACCCAGTACTTC | CSASPSGRAKETQYF
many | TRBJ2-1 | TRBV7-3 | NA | TGTGCCAGCAGCCCCATCGGGCTAGACAACAATGAGCAGTTCTTC | CASSPIGLDNNEQFF
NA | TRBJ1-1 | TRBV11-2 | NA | TGTGCCAGCAGCCCAGGACTCAGAGCGTGGGAACAGAACACTGAAGCTTTCTTT | CASSPGLRAWEQNTEAFF
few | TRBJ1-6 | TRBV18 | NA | TGTGCCAGCTCACCACCTCATACGAATTCACCCCTCCACTTT | CASSPPHTNSPLHF
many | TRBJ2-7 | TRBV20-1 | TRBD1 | TGCAGTGCTAGAGATCTCCAGGGGGCCTACGAGCAGTACTTC | CSARDLQGAYEQYF
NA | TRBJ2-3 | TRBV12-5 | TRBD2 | TGTGCTAGTGGTTCGACAATGGCGGGGGGGCATAGCACAGATACGCAGTATTTT | CASGSTMAGGHSTDTQYF
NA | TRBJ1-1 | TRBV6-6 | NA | TGTGCCAGCAGTTACAAGGAGAACACTGAAGCTTTCTTT | CASSYKENTEAFF
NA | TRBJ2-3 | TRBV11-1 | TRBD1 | TGTGCCAGCAGCTATATGGGACAGGACACAGATACGCAGTATTTT | CASSYMGQDTDTQYF
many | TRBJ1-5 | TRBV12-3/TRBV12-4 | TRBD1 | TGTGCCAGCAGTTTAGGACAGGGGGTGCAGCCCCAGCATTTT | CASSLGQGVQPQHF
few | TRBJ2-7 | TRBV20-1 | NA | TGCAGTGCCCCCCGGGTTAAGCAGTACTTC | CSAPRVKQYF
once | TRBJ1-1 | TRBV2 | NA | TGTGCCAGCTTGCGTGAGGGGATTATGGAAGCTTTCTTT | CASLREGIMEAFF
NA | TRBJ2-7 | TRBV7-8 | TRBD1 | TGTGCCAGCAGCTCGGACAGGTCCGAGCAGTACTTC | CASSSDRSEQYF
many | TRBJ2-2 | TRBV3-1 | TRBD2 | TGTGCCAGCAGCCGAAGACTAGCGGTTGCCGGGGAGCTGTTTTTT | CASSRRLAVAGELFF
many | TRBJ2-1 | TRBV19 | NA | TGTGCCAGTAGAGCCCCTTTAGCCGGGAGCTCCTACAATGAGCAGTTCTTC | CASRAPLAGSSYNEQFF
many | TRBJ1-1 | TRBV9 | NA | TGTGCCAGCAGCCAGGAAAGTTACACTGAAGCTTTCTTT | CASSQESYTEAFF
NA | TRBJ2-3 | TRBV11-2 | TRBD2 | TGTGCCAGCAGCTTATTACCTAGCGGGATGAGCACAGATACGCAGTATTTT | CASSLLPSGMSTDTQYF
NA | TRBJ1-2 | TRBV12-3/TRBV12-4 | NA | TGTGCCAGCAGTTTGATCCCCGGGACATATGGCTACACCTTC | CASSLIPGTYGYTF
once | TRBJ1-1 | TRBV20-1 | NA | TGCAGTGCTAGGGAGGACAAAGGAGCTTTCTTT | CSAREDKGAFF
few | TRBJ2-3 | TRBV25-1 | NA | TGTGCCAGCAGTGATCCAAGTCCTGACACAGATACGCAGTATTTT | CASSDPSPDTDTQYF
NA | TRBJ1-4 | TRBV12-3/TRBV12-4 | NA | TGTGCCAGCAGTGCGGGGACAACAACTAATGAAAAACTGTTTTTT | CASSAGTTTNEKLFF
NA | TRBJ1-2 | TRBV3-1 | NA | TGTGCCAGCAGCCTCGGGCAGGGAGGGTACTATGGCTACACCTTC | CASSLGQGGYYGYTF
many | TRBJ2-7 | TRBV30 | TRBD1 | TGTGCCGGATTACAGGGGGAGAACTACGAGCAGTACTTC | CAGLQGENYEQYF
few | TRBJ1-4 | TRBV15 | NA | TGTGCCACCAGCAGGGGAGGAGGGCACGAAAAACTGTTTTTT | CATSRGGGHEKLFF
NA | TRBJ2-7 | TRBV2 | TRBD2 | TGTGCCATCCAGCGGGAGCCATCGAGTGAGCAGTACTTC | CAIQREPSSEQYF
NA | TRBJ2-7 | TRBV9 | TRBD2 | TGTGCCAGCAGCGTAGATCTAGCGGGGCGCTCTTTTTACGAGCAGTACTTC | CASSVDLAGRSFYEQYF
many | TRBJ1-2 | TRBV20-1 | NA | TGCAGTGCTAGGCGCCAATCGTGGGGGGCCTCTAACTATGGCTACACCTTC | CSARRQSWGASNYGYTF
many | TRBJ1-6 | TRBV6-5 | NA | TGTGCCAGCAGTTACTGGGGAACAGAATACTATAATTCACCCCTCCACTTT | CASSYWGTEYYNSPLHF
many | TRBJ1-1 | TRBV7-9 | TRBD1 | TGTGCCAGCAGCTTTGCCCAGGGGGGTGAAGCTTTCTTT | CASSFAQGGEAFF
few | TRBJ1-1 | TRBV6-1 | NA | TGTGCCAGCAGTGACATAAGACAGACGAACACTGAAGCTTTCTTT | CASSDIRQTNTEAFF
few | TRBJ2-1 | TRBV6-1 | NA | TGTGCCAGCAGTGATGGGGGTAGCTCCTACAATGAGCAGTTCTTC | CASSDGGSSYNEQFF
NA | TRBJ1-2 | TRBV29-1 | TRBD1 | TGCAGCGTTGAAATAGGGGACAGGCTTAGTGATGGCTACACCTTC | CSVEIGDRLSDGYTF
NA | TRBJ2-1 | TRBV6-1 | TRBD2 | TGTGCCAGCAGCGATAGCGGGATCCCCTACAATGAGCAGTTCTTC | CASSDSGIPYNEQFF
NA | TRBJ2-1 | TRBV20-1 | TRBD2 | TGCAGTGCTAGAGATCGGGTAGCGGGAGGTCATGAGCAGTTCTTC | CSARDRVAGGHEQFF